What follows are 18 T cell receptor beta chains derived from one specimen sequenced in a study of blood T cell repertoires in COVID-19. Method: immunoSEQ multiplex PCR; TCRdb's copy keeps in-frame clones and lacks some. The sample comprises under 95,000 clones, approximately 86% of which are singletons, and 18% rests with the top ten. Source material: peripheral blood. The receptors come from a woman of 80 years or more with acute or convalescent COVID-19.

The chain carries TRBV2 and TRBJ2-5, with a possible D match to TRBD1 (5 bases). The CDR3 is 14 amino acids. V lost 4 bases, J lost 4 bases, and 13 bases lay in between. The germline CDR1 and CDR2 sequences are SNHLY and FYNNEI. In DNA, the CDR3 is TGTGCCAGCAGTGGTTGGTGGGGCGGAGAGACCCAGTACTTC. This sequence encodes CASSGWWGGETQYF.

This chain links TRBV2 with TRBJ2-5; D ambiguous. The germline V gene encodes CDR1 SNHLY and CDR2 FYNNEI. V lost 4 bases and J 5 bases, leaving 5 bases between the germline ends. The CDR3 extends over 11 amino acids. Here the CDR3 reads CASSGPETQYF. The CDR3, as DNA: TGTGCCAGCAGTGGGCCTGAGACCCAGTACTTC.

The chain uses TRBV29-1 and TRBJ2-5; tentatively, D is TRBD2 (7 bases). Germline V CDR1 and CDR2: SQVTM, ANQGSEA. With 2 bases removed from V and 5 bases from J, the gap between germline ends came to 12 bases. This CDR3 is 13 amino acids long. In DNA form, the CDR3 reads TGCAGCGTTGAAAGGGGGGGCCGGGAGACCCAGTACTTC. It codes for CSVERGGRETQYF.

This sequence joins TRBV5-1 and TRBJ2-3; 9 bases align to TRBD1. V shed 4 bases and J 3 bases; nucleotides not matched to a gene: 6. The CDR3 sequence is 15 residues long. Germline CDR1 is SGHRS and CDR2 is YFSETQ. The CDR3 DNA sequence: TGCGCCAGCAGCGTCGGACAGGGGCATACAGATACGCAGTATTTT. It specifies CASSVGQGHTDTQYF.

CDR3 amino acids: CASNRDTSNQPQHF. CDR3 in DNA: TGTGCCAGTAACCGGGACACTAGCAATCAGCCCCAGCATTTT. The genes are TRBV6-5 and TRBJ1-5, with D possibly matching TRBD1 (6 bases). This CDR3 has 14 residues. Germline loops: CDR1 MNHEY, CDR2 SVGAGI. V was shortened by 9 bases and J by 0 bases, with 12 bases between the two germline ends.

This chain connects TRBV20-1 to TRBJ1-3; the D is unclear. The CDR3 is 17 residues long. V was shortened by 3 bases and J by 4 bases, with 22 bases between the two germline ends. In germline, CDR1 is DFQATT, CDR2 SNEGSKA (reference sequence). The CDR3 here is CSASDITEFVEGNTIYF. The CDR3 DNA sequence: TGCAGTGCTAGTGACATTACTGAATTCGTGGAGGGAAACACCATATATTTT.

The CDR3 region is CASSERGGRDNEQFF. The DNA of the CDR3 is TGTGCCAGCAGCGAACGGGGGGGCCGGGACAATGAGCAGTTCTTC. The V gene is TRBV5-4, the J gene TRBJ2-1; 8 nucleotides match TRBD2. In germline, CDR1 is SGHNT, CDR2 YYREEE (reference sequence). CDR3 size: 15 residues. V lost 4 bases, J lost 5 bases, and 8 bases stayed unmatched.

The rearrangement links TRBV2 to TRBJ2-7; 8 nucleotides match TRBD2. CDR1 is SNHLY, CDR2 FYNNEI, per germline. J was trimmed by 6 bases and V by 3 bases; bases with no gene match: 7. This CDR3 has 14 amino acids. The CDR3: CASSDGGLASEQYF. In DNA, the CDR3 is TGTGCCAGCAGTGATGGAGGACTAGCCTCCGAGCAGTACTTC. Variable domain in full (rest from reference TRBV2 and TRBJ2-7): EPEVTQTPSHQVTQMGQEVILRCVPISNHLYFYWYRQILGQKVEFLVSFYNNEISEKSEIFDDQFSVERPDGSNFTLKIRSTKLEDSAMYFCASSDGGLASEQYFGPGTRLTVT.

The table lists this clone with a count of one. The chain employs TRBV5-1 and TRBJ1-4; 9 positions match TRBD1. CDR3 length: 15 residues. Germline-derived CDR1 and CDR2 are SGHRS and YFSETQ. J was trimmed by 7 bases and V by 3 bases; bases with no gene match: 7. The CDR3 sequence: CASSSLQGAGEKLFF. CDR3 DNA: TGCGCCAGCAGCTCCCTACAGGGGGCAGGTGAAAAACTGTTTTTT. Full variable domain (remainder filled in from reference TRBV5-1 and TRBJ1-4): KAGVTQTPRYLIKTRGQQVTLSCSPISGHRSVSWYQQTPGQGLQFLFEYFSETQRNKGNFPGRFSGRQFSNSRSEMNVSTLELGDSALYLCASSSLQGAGEKLFFGSGTQLSVL.

The V call is TRBV6-6, the J call TRBJ2-7, with a possible D match to TRBD1 (5 bases). Germline V gene data show CDR1 as MNHNY and CDR2 as SVGAGI (reference sequence). V was shortened by 4 bases and J by 6 bases, with 16 bases between the two germline ends. The CDR3 consists of 14 residues. The CDR3 region has the DNA TGTGCCAGCAGTTGGGGTAGGGGCTCCAGCGAGCAGTACTTC. Its translation is CASSWGRGSSEQYF.

The chain combines TRBV5-1 with TRBJ1-1; the match to TRBD1 covers 7 bases. The V gene's germline CDR1 is SGHRS and CDR2 YFSETQ. The CDR3 is 14 residues long. The junction had 6 bases not matched to a gene; V was cut back by 3 bases and J by 4 bases. CDR3 residues: CASSSTGSVTEAFF. The CDR3 coding sequence is TGCGCCAGCAGCTCGACAGGGAGTGTCACTGAAGCTTTCTTT.

The chain has TRBV2 and TRBJ2-7, with 8 bases lining up with TRBD2. V dropped 1 base and J dropped 4; count of bases not matched to a gene: 0. The CDR3 covers 13 residues. CDR1 is SNHLY and CDR2 is FYNNEI in the germline V gene. The CDR3 region has the DNA TGTGCCAGCAGTGAAGAGCGGGGGTACGAGCAGTACTTC. As protein: CASSEERGYEQYF.

The rearrangement uses TRBV2 and TRBJ1-3; 7 nucleotides match TRBD1. Germline values: CDR1 SNHLY, CDR2 FYNNEI. J was trimmed by 0 bases and V by 8 bases; bases with no gene match: 10. The CDR3 is 16 residues long. CDR3 bases: TGTGCCAGCGGATACAGGGGAGGTGGCTCTGGAAACACCATATATTTT. Residues: CASGYRGGGSGNTIYF.

The chain uses TRBV7-8 and TRBJ2-1; D unresolved. The V and J ends lost 2 bases and 0 bases respectively, with 5 bases between them. CDR3 size: 14 residues. The germline gives CDR1 SGHVS, CDR2 FQNEAQ. The chain's CDR3 is CASSLLSSYNEQFF. CDR3 nucleotide sequence: TGTGCCAGCAGCTTACTCAGCTCCTACAATGAGCAGTTCTTC.

This clone was found once. The chain is built from TRBV7-2 and TRBJ2-5, with D perhaps TRBD1 (6 bases). Germline-derived CDR1 and CDR2 are SGHTA and FQGNSA. V lost 5 bases to trimming and J lost 10 bases, with 17 bases between them. CDR3 length: 13 amino acids. The CDR3 region is CASSPYRVGDQYF. CDR3 coding DNA: TGTGCCAGCAGCCCATACAGGGTAGGAGACCAGTACTTC.

The chain couples TRBV5-1 to TRBJ1-6; no definite D call. The V end was cut by 4 bases, the J end by 3 bases, with 5 bases between. The CDR3 loop spans 13 amino acids. Germline-derived CDR1 and CDR2 are SGHRS and YFSETQ. The chain's CDR3 is CASSPSYNSPLHF. For the CDR3, the DNA is TGCGCCAGCAGCCCGAGCTATAATTCACCCCTCCACTTT.

The chain recombines TRBV3-1 (or the pseudogene TRBV3-2) with TRBJ2-7, with TRBD2 matching 7 bases. There are 16 residues in the CDR3. The junction had 13 bases not matched to a gene; V was cut back by 5 bases and J by 3 bases. From germline, CDR1 is LGHDT and CDR2 YNNKEL (reference sequence). The CDR3 nucleotides read TGTGCCAGCAGCTCGACGCGGGGAGGGGCCCTCTACGAGCAGTACTTC. Encoded protein: CASSSTRGGALYEQYF.

The J gene is TRBJ2-2, the V gene TRBV27, with TRBD2 matching 7 bases. The CDR3 runs 14 residues. V shed 9 bases, J shed 4 bases, and the junction held 8 bases outside the gene matches. The germline gives CDR1 MNHEY, CDR2 SMNVEV (reference sequence). The CDR3 reads CASRAGLGTGELFF. In DNA form, the CDR3 reads TGTGCCAGTCGAGCGGGATTGGGCACCGGGGAGCTGTTTTTT.